The 27 T cell receptor beta chains given below trace back to one sample, sequenced in a study of cytomegalovirus exposure and HLA in healthy donors. The assay was immunoSEQ multiplex PCR, and TCRdb's table has in-frame clones only and misses some. The sample lists about 90,000 clones, roughly 83% occurring once. Sequencing was carried out using PBMCs. The receptor source for this set is a young woman in good health and CMV-seropositive.

J is TRBJ1-4 and V is TRBV9, with D unresolved. V shed 1 base and J shed 7 bases, with 14 bases lying between them. Germline CDR1 reads SGDLS; CDR2 reads YYNGEE. The CDR3 is 15 residues long. CDR3 region: CASSVSEAVGEKLFF. DNA for the CDR3: TGTGCCAGCAGCGTAAGCGAGGCGGTAGGTGAAAAACTGTTTTTT. The full variable domain, its missing parts supplied by reference TRBV9 and TRBJ1-4, is DSGVTQTPKHLITATGQRVTLRCSPRSGDLSVYWYQQSLDQGLQFLIQYYNGEERAKGNILERFSAQQFPDLHSELNLSSLELGDSALYFCASSVSEAVGEKLFFGSGTQLSVL.

This clone turned up a few times. The V and J genes are TRBV9 and TRBJ1-2; D is possibly TRBD1 (6 bases). The CDR3 length is 16 residues. Germline lookup yields CDR1 SGDLS and CDR2 YYNGEE. With 0 bases removed from V and 4 bases from J, the gap between germline ends came to 16 bases. This chain's CDR3 is CASSVDGGQDGYGYTF. CDR3 nucleotide sequence: TGTGCCAGCAGCGTAGACGGGGGGCAGGACGGCTATGGCTACACCTTC.

The rearrangement uses TRBV6-5 and TRBJ1-2, with D perhaps TRBD1 (5 bases). The CDR3 loop spans 16 amino acids. CDR1 is MNHEY, CDR2 SVGAGI, per germline. Trimming removed 0 bases from V and 4 bases from J, with 15 bases in between. In nucleotides, the CDR3 is TGTGCCAGCAGTTACTCGGGTGGCAGGGTGGGCTATGGCTACACCTTC. This codes for CASSYSGGRVGYGYTF.

The chain combines TRBV28 with TRBJ2-5, with 7 bases lining up with TRBD1. The CDR3 runs to 16 residues. The germline CDR1 and CDR2 sequences are MDHEN and SYDVKM. After removal of 5 bases from V and 5 bases from J, the junction contained 14 bases not matched to a gene. The CDR3 is CASSPPYDRVRETQYF. In DNA, the CDR3 is TGTGCCAGCAGTCCCCCCTACGACAGGGTGAGGGAGACCCAGTACTTC.

The rearrangement links TRBV6-5 to TRBJ1-2; D not certain. The V gene lost 6 bases and the J gene lost 4 bases, with 15 bases spanning the gap. Germline V gene data show CDR1 as MNHEY and CDR2 as SVGAGI. The CDR3 spans 14 residues. CDR3 DNA sequence: TGTGCCAGCAGACCCAGGAGGGAGAGCTATGGCTACACCTTC. Translation gives CASRPRRESYGYTF.

This chain joins TRBV27 and TRBJ1-2, with 9 bases fitting TRBD1. V lost 8 bases, J lost 8 bases, and 6 bases stayed unmatched. CDR3 size: 12 residues. Germline assignment: CDR1 MNHEY and CDR2 SMNVEV (reference sequence). CDR3 residues: CASSGQGLGYTF. For the CDR3, the DNA is TGTGCCAGCTCGGGACAGGGTCTGGGCTACACCTTC.

This clone showed up just a few times. V gene TRBV7-6 combines with J gene TRBJ2-5; D call uncertain. CDR1 is SGHVS and CDR2 is FNYEAQ in the germline V gene. Trimming removed 5 bases from V and 2 bases from J, with 3 bases in between. This CDR3 spans 11 amino acids. CDR3 sequence: CASSPQETQYF. Written as DNA, the CDR3 is TGTGCCAGCAGCCCGCAAGAGACCCAGTACTTC.

This rearrangement joins TRBV19 to TRBJ2-1, with D perhaps TRBD1 (5 bases). Germline V gives CDR1 LNHDA, CDR2 SQIVND (reference sequence). The germline V and J ends were trimmed by 4 bases and 1 base, with 11 bases remaining between them. This CDR3 spans 15 amino acids. The CDR3 loop reads CASSRVAGSYNEQFF. The CDR3 DNA sequence: TGTGCCAGTAGTAGGGTGGCAGGGTCCTACAATGAGCAGTTCTTC.

This clone appeared many times. The genes are TRBV18 and TRBJ1-5, with 9 bases matching TRBD1. Germline loops: CDR1 KGHSH, CDR2 LQKENI. V was pared by 5 bases and J by 7 bases, with 9 bases of the junction left unmatched. This CDR3 region has 15 residues. CDR3 residues: CASSWTGDPPQPQHF. The CDR3 nucleotides read TGTGCCAGCTCATGGACAGGGGACCCCCCACAGCCCCAGCATTTT.

The V call is TRBV27, the J call TRBJ1-3; D is unclear. CDR3 length equals 15 residues. Trimming left V 0 bases short and J 4 bases short, with 10 bases between. CDR1 MNHEY and CDR2 SMNVEV come from the germline V gene (reference sequence). This CDR3 reads CASSLSPGFGNTIYF. CDR3 sequence (DNA): TGTGCCAGCAGTTTATCGCCGGGGTTCGGAAACACCATATATTTT.

This clone was counted a single time. This chain connects TRBV9 to TRBJ1-2; 7 bases align to TRBD1. This CDR3 has 14 residues. The germline gives CDR1 SGDLS, CDR2 YYNGEE. Trimming at V came to 0 bases and at J to 4 bases, leaving 3 bases not matched to a gene. CDR3 in amino acids: CASSVEGQLYGYTF. The CDR3 DNA is TGTGCCAGCAGCGTAGAGGGACAGCTCTATGGCTACACCTTC.

V gene TRBV28 combines with J gene TRBJ2-2, with 7 bases that match TRBD1. Trimming took 2 bases from V and 8 from J; bases not matched to a gene: 5. The germline V gene encodes CDR1 MDHEN and CDR2 SYDVKM. This CDR3 has 14 residues. The CDR3 loop is CASSLDRAVGELFF. The CDR3 coding sequence is TGTGCCAGCAGTTTAGACAGGGCTGTAGGGGAGCTGTTTTTT. Looking up the rest from reference TRBV28 and TRBJ2-2 gives the full variable domain: DVKVTQSSRYLVKRTGEKVFLECVQDMDHENMFWYRQDPGLGLRLIYFSYDVKMKEKGDIPEGYSVSREKKERFSLILESASTNQTSMYLCASSLDRAVGELFFGEGSRLTVL.

This sequence joins TRBV9 and TRBJ2-5; 11 positions agree with TRBD2. Germline trimming cut 0 bases from V and 2 bases from J; bases unmatched to any gene: 6. This CDR3 has 17 residues. CDR1 SGDLS and CDR2 YYNGEE come from the germline V gene. CDR3 nucleotide sequence: TGTGCCAGCAGCGTAGGCCTAGCGGGGGGAAAACAAGAGACCCAGTACTTC. It is translated as CASSVGLAGGKQETQYF. Supplemented by reference TRBV9 and TRBJ2-5, the full variable domain reads DSGVTQTPKHLITATGQRVTLRCSPRSGDLSVYWYQQSLDQGLQFLIQYYNGEERAKGNILERFSAQQFPDLHSELNLSSLELGDSALYFCASSVGLAGGKQETQYFGPGTRLLVL.

This clone has a single count. The rearrangement uses TRBV6-1 and TRBJ2-7; 8 bases are a match to TRBD2. CDR3 size: 18 residues. V lost 2 bases and J lost 3; bases outside the gene matches: 15. Germline assignment: CDR1 MNHNS and CDR2 SASEGT. The CDR3 region is CASSELLSGGGGIYEQYF. DNA of the CDR3: TGTGCCAGCAGTGAATTACTAAGCGGGGGTGGGGGAATCTACGAGCAGTACTTC.

The rearrangement joins TRBV28 to TRBJ1-5; 9 bases align to TRBD1. The CDR3 spans 16 residues. Germline V gives CDR1 MDHEN, CDR2 SYDVKM. The V and J ends lost 4 bases and 9 bases, in that order; junction bases with no gene match: 13. The CDR3 loop is CASSSQGQGNWGPQHF. CDR3 DNA sequence: TGTGCCAGCAGTTCCCAGGGACAGGGCAATTGGGGGCCCCAGCATTTT.

The chain links TRBV14 to TRBJ1-2; 7 bases fit TRBD1. The CDR3 totals 15 residues. The germline V gene has CDR1 SGHDN and CDR2 FVKESK. V lost 1 base and J lost 8; bases outside the gene matches: 10. CDR3 region: CASSQARTGVGGYTF. The CDR3, as DNA: TGTGCCAGCAGCCAAGCTCGGACAGGTGTAGGGGGCTACACCTTC.

The chain links TRBV5-1 to TRBJ1-5; 8 positions match TRBD1. Trimming took 1 base from V and 0 from J; bases not matched to a gene: 9. Germline V gene data show CDR1 as SGHRS and CDR2 as YFSETQ. The CDR3 loop spans 18 amino acids. CDR3 nucleotide sequence: TGCGCCAGCAGCTTGATGCCGGCAGGGGGCCTTAGCAATCAGCCCCAGCATTTT. It is translated as CASSLMPAGGLSNQPQHF. Full variable domain (rest looked up from reference TRBV5-1 and TRBJ1-5): KAGVTQTPRYLIKTRGQQVTLSCSPISGHRSVSWYQQTPGQGLQFLFEYFSETQRNKGNFPGRFSGRQFSNSRSEMNVSTLELGDSALYLCASSLMPAGGLSNQPQHFGDGTRLSIL.

J is TRBJ2-4 and V is TRBV6-5; 7 bases are a match to TRBD1. The CDR3 covers 14 residues. Germline CDR1 and CDR2: MNHEY and SVGAGI. Losses at the gene ends were 5 bases for V and 7 bases for J; bases not matched to a gene: 8. The DNA of the CDR3 is TGTGCCAGCAGTAGCCGGACAGGCCTGAACATTCAGTACTTC. This codes for CASSSRTGLNIQYF.

This clone was detected once. The V and J genes are TRBV4-2 and TRBJ1-1, with a weak D call TRBD1 (5 bases). V was shortened by 2 bases and J by 1 base, with 8 bases between the two germline ends. CDR1 and CDR2 from the germline V gene are LGHNA and YNFKEQ. The CDR3 consists of 14 residues. This chain's CDR3 is CASSQPQGNTEAFF. The CDR3 region has the DNA TGTGCCAGCAGCCAACCTCAGGGGAACACTGAAGCTTTCTTT.

The chain uses TRBV10-3 and TRBJ1-4; the D gene is possibly TRBD1 (6 bases). Germline values: CDR1 ENHRY, CDR2 SYGVKD. V lost 5 bases, J lost 0 bases, and 13 bases lay in between. This CDR3 is 16 amino acids long. DNA of the CDR3: TGTGCCATCAGTAGAGGGGGACGGACAACTAATGAAAAACTGTTTTTT. As protein: CAISRGGRTTNEKLFF.

The V gene is TRBV19, the J gene TRBJ2-7; 10 bases map to TRBD2. The CDR3 extends over 15 amino acids. Germline CDR1 and CDR2: LNHDA and SQIVND (reference sequence). V lost 5 bases and J lost 4; bases outside the gene matches: 8. The CDR3 nucleotides read TGTGCCAGTAGTTCACTCAGCGGGGGGGAATACGAGCAGTACTTC. Amino acids: CASSSLSGGEYEQYF.

The genes are TRBV11-2 and TRBJ2-7; tentative D call: TRBD2 (5 bases). Per germline, CDR1 SGHAT and CDR2 FQNNGV. V was pared by 1 base and J by 1 base, with 8 bases between. The CDR3 covers 14 residues. The CDR3 spells CASSLGGGSYEQYF. The CDR3 bases are TGTGCCAGCAGCTTAGGCGGAGGATCCTACGAGCAGTACTTC.

The chain is built from TRBV12-1 and TRBJ1-3; TRBD1 is the table's D call, not checked against the DNA. TRBV12-1 is listed as a pseudogene. CDR3 length: 16 residues. The CDR3 sequence: CASSSRDRGPGNTIYF. In DNA form, the CDR3 reads TGTGCCAGCAGCTCCCGGGACAGGGGGCCCGGAAACACCATATATTTT.

The chain recombines TRBV7-2 with TRBJ2-3; a possible D gene is TRBD2 (7 bases). The CDR3 length is 14 residues. Deletions cut 6 bases from V and 3 bases from J, with 13 bases between. Germline V gene lookup returns CDR1 SGHTA and CDR2 FQGNSA. The CDR3: CASRGGASTDTQYF. The CDR3 DNA reads as TGTGCCAGCAGGGGGGGGGCCTCAACAGATACGCAGTATTTT. Based on the CDR3 plus reference TRBV7-2 and TRBJ2-3, the full variable domain is GAGVSQSPSNKVTEKGKDVELRCDPISGHTALYWYRQSLGQGLEFLIYFQGNSAPDKSGLPSDRFSAERTGGSVSTLTIQRTQQEDSAVYLCASRGGASTDTQYFGPGTRLTVL.

The CDR3 bases are TGTGCCAGCAGCTTAAATCCTGGACTAGCGACAGATACGCAGTATTTT. It encodes CASSLNPGLATDTQYF. This sequence joins TRBV7-3 and TRBJ2-3; 9 nucleotides agree with TRBD2. Unmatched junction bases numbered 5, after V lost 1 base and J lost 3 bases. This CDR3 is 16 amino acids long. Germline assignment: CDR1 SGHTA and CDR2 FQGTGA.

The chain links TRBV29-1 to TRBJ2-1, with TRBD2 identical over 10 bases. This CDR3 comprises 15 residues. V lost 6 bases and J lost 0; bases outside the gene matches: 5. Germline V gene sequence: CDR1 SQVTM, CDR2 ANQGSEA. As DNA, the CDR3 is TGCAGCGTCGGACTAGCGGAGAGCTCCTACAATGAGCAGTTCTTC. It encodes CSVGLAESSYNEQFF.

V is TRBV19 and J is TRBJ2-7, with D maybe TRBD1 (6 bases). V was shortened by 3 bases and J by 3 bases, with 12 bases between the two germline ends. CDR1 is LNHDA and CDR2 is SQIVND in the germline V gene (reference sequence). This CDR3 is 14 amino acids long. CDR3 coding DNA: TGTGCCAGTAGTATCACAGGGCCTGGCTACGAGCAGTACTTC. It translates to CASSITGPGYEQYF.